These T cell receptor beta chains were read from a single sample in a study of Tregs in tolerant kidney transplant recipients. The table came from immunoSEQ multiplex PCR; TCRdb's copy has only in-frame clones and leaves some out. Found here are 98,000 or so clones, around 90% of them singletons; the top ten hold roughly 0.35%. The material sequenced was CD4+ T cells from blood, taken before the transplant. The receptors derive from a human donor who received a combined kidney and bone marrow transplant. Each CDR3 is given with its conserved first and last residue. The order of the fields is J gene, V gene, clone size, D gene, CDR3 protein, CDR3 DNA. D genes are given only for firm matches. Expanded clones are given a class, and other clones once, few, many or no size at all.

>TRBJ2-1|TRBV11-2|NA|NA
CASSLGPPVGYNEQFF
TGTGCCAGCAGCCTAGGCCCCCCGGTCGGGTACAATGAGCAGTTCTTC
>TRBJ2-2|TRBV19|NA|TRBD2
CASTPGGAGELFF
TGTGCCAGTACCCCTGGGGGGGCCGGGGAGCTGTTTTTT
>TRBJ1-2|TRBV5-4|once|TRBD1
CASSDRGLRGYTF
TGTGCCAGCAGCGACAGGGGGCTTCGTGGCTACACCTTC
>TRBJ2-2|TRBV28|NA|NA
CASRSGTLGPGELFF
TGTGCCAGCAGATCCGGGACACTAGGCCCCGGGGAGCTGTTTTTT
>TRBJ1-3|TRBV7-2|NA|TRBD1
CASSPRTGGNTIYF
TGTGCCAGCAGCCCGCGGACAGGAGGAAACACCATATATTTT
>TRBJ1-3|TRBV10-3|NA|NA
CAISGQISGNTIYF
TGTGCCATCAGTGGACAGATCTCTGGAAACACCATATATTTT
>TRBJ2-3|TRBV2|NA|TRBD2
CASSLAGADTQYF
TGTGCCAGCAGCCTAGCGGGAGCAGATACGCAGTATTTT
>TRBJ2-1|TRBV28|NA|TRBD2
CASSFSTASGSYNEQFF
TGTGCCAGCAGTTTTAGTACGGCTAGCGGCTCCTACAATGAGCAGTTCTTC
>TRBJ1-2|TRBV5-1|NA|NA
CASSLEDFGYTF
TGCGCCAGCAGCTTAGAGGACTTTGGCTACACCTTC
>TRBJ1-2|TRBV4-3|NA|NA
CASSRNPTGLYGYTF
TGCGCCAGCAGCCGAAACCCGACAGGCTTGTATGGCTACACCTTC
>TRBJ2-6|TRBV18|NA|TRBD1
CASSPGPRGSSGANVLTF
TGTGCCAGCTCACCAGGGCCCAGGGGGAGCTCTGGGGCCAACGTCCTGACTTTC
>TRBJ2-1|TRBV5-4|NA|TRBD1
CASSLGGQGVYNEQFF
TGTGCCAGCAGCTTGGGGGGACAGGGGGTATACAATGAGCAGTTCTTC
>TRBJ2-7|TRBV5-1|once|TRBD2
CASSLVVAGGGEQYF
TGCGCCAGCAGCTTGGTGGTAGCGGGAGGTGGCGAGCAGTACTTC
>TRBJ2-3|TRBV10-2|NA|NA
CASSPSLVSPDTQYF
TGCGCCAGCAGTCCTTCACTAGTCAGTCCAGATACGCAGTATTTT
>TRBJ1-5|TRBV18|NA|NA
CASSPLPGTTDQPQHF
TGTGCCAGCTCACCGTTGCCGGGTACGACCGATCAGCCCCAGCATTTT
>TRBJ2-1|TRBV4-1|NA|TRBD2
CASSQSTSPFSYDEQFF
TGCGCCAGCAGCCAATCGACTAGCCCATTCTCCTACGATGAGCAGTTCTTC
>TRBJ2-3|TRBV9|NA|TRBD1
CASSVKGATDTQYF
TGTGCCAGCAGCGTAAAGGGGGCCACAGATACGCAGTATTTT
>TRBJ1-2|TRBV7-9|NA|TRBD1
CASSLGTGNYGYTF
TGTGCCAGCAGCTTAGGGACAGGGAACTATGGCTACACCTTC
>TRBJ2-7|TRBV28|NA|NA
CASSGWTTPSSYEQYF
TGTGCCAGCAGTGGATGGACTACCCCCTCCTCCTACGAGCAGTACTTC
>TRBJ2-2|TRBV5-1|NA|TRBD1
CASRTVGGQGDTGELFF
TGCGCCAGCAGGACCGTAGGGGGACAGGGCGACACCGGGGAGCTGTTTTTT
>TRBJ1-1|TRBV10-3|few|NA
CAIRTDSMNTEAFF
TGTGCCATCAGGACGGACAGCATGAACACTGAAGCTTTCTTT
>TRBJ1-1|TRBV5-4|NA|NA
CASSFGGGQVGRAFF
TGTGCCAGCAGCTTTGGTGGCGGCCAGGTGGGGAGAGCTTTCTTT
>TRBJ2-1|TRBV28|NA|TRBD1
CASSPRTGFSQFF
TGTGCCAGCAGTCCAAGGACAGGGTTCTCGCAGTTCTTC
>TRBJ2-3|TRBV14|NA|NA
CASSQVIIDSPTDTQYF
TGTGCCAGCAGCCAAGTAATCATAGATTCTCCCACAGATACGCAGTATTTT
>TRBJ2-5|TRBV14|NA|TRBD2
CASSPSGGGAGRKTQYF
TGTGCCAGCAGCCCCTCTGGCGGGGGGGCGGGTCGGAAGACCCAGTACTTC
>TRBJ2-1|TRBV4-2|few|NA
CASSQEKYGGEQFF
TGTGCCAGCAGCCAAGAAAAGTACGGGGGTGAGCAGTTCTTC
>TRBJ1-1|TRBV29-1|few|NA
CSVAAPNTEAFF
TGCAGCGTTGCTGCGCCGAACACTGAAGCTTTCTTT
>TRBJ1-1|TRBV2|NA|NA
CASSPPNAAGGNTEAFF
TGTGCCAGCAGTCCCCCGAACGCGGCAGGAGGAAACACTGAAGCTTTCTTT